The rows below give T cell receptor beta chains drawn from one sample of a study of shared clonotypes between healthy human individuals. TCRdb keeps only in-frame clones here, not all; method: immunoSEQ multiplex PCR. Among about 190,000 clones listed, approximately 70% were seen once. Sequenced material: memory CD4+ T cells sorted from blood. The receptors were gathered from a man younger than 45 in good health. CDR3s include the opening cysteine and the closing phenylalanine or tryptophan. A D gene is named only where the DNA matches it firmly. Size is stated for part of the rows, as once, few or many counts, or as a class when the clone is expanded.

clone_size d_call j_call v_call cdr3_nt cdr3_aa
NA TRBD1 TRBJ1-4 TRBV7-8 TGTGCCAGCAGCTTAGTAGGGACAGGGACTGAAAAACTGTTTTTT CASSLVGTGTEKLFF
once TRBD2 TRBJ2-3 TRBV7-9 TGTGCCAGCAGCTTAAGTGTGGGAGGGCCGCTTTCTGATACGCAGTATTTT CASSLSVGGPLSDTQYF
few TRBD1 TRBJ1-5 TRBV2 TGTGCCAGCAGCCCGGACAGGACGGATCAGCCCCAGCATTTT CASSPDRTDQPQHF
few TRBD1 TRBJ1-5 TRBV28 TGTGCCAGCAGAGCGGGACAGGGGGATCAGCCCCAGCATTTT CASRAGQGDQPQHF
few TRBD2 TRBJ2-3 TRBV5-1 TGCGCCAGCAGCTTGGAACTAGCGGGGACGGATACGCAGTATTTT CASSLELAGTDTQYF
NA NA TRBJ2-5 TRBV5-6 TGTGCCAGCAGCTCTCCGACCGGCGGAGAGACCCAGTACTTC CASSSPTGGETQYF
NA TRBD2 TRBJ2-1 TRBV7-8 TGTGCCAGCAGCTTGGCTAGCGGGAGGACCTTCCCCCATGAGCAGTTCTTC CASSLASGRTFPHEQFF
few TRBD1 TRBJ1-2 TRBV18 TGTGCCAGCTCACCCACCACAGGGGATACTTATGGCTACACCTTC CASSPTTGDTYGYTF
NA TRBD1 TRBJ2-7 TRBV29-1 TGCAGCGTATCAGACAGGGTCGGGTACGAGCAGTACTTC CSVSDRVGYEQYF
once NA TRBJ2-1 TRBV9 TGTGCCAGCAGCGTAGTCGGGGACAATGAGCAGTTCTTC CASSVVGDNEQFF
NA NA TRBJ2-5 TRBV5-3 TGTGCCAGAAGCTTGGTGGGGTGGGATGAGTCCCAGTACTTC CARSLVGWDESQYF
NA NA TRBJ2-1 TRBV5-6 TGTGCCAGCAGCTTGGCCACTCTGTATGAGCAGTTCTTC CASSLATLYEQFF
NA NA TRBJ2-7 TRBV5-5 TGTGCCAGCAGCGGGGGACTGTCCTACGAGCAGTACTTC CASSGGLSYEQYF
once NA TRBJ2-2 TRBV9 TGTGCCAGCAGCGTCGAACTACTCAGTCACACCGGGGAGCTGTTTTTT CASSVELLSHTGELFF
NA NA TRBJ2-3 TRBV25-1 TGTGCCAGCAGTGAATTCGGGGGACCGGTGGAGTTGGATACGCAGTATTTT CASSEFGGPVELDTQYF
NA TRBD2 TRBJ2-1 TRBV11-3 TGTGCCAGCAGCTTTGGCGGGAGCTCCTACAATGAGCAGTTCTTC CASSFGGSSYNEQFF
NA TRBD2 TRBJ2-2 TRBV19 TGTGCCAGTAGTTTTCCGGGACTAGCGGGAGGACACACCGGGGAGCTGTTTTTT CASSFPGLAGGHTGELFF
NA TRBD2 TRBJ2-3 TRBV5-5 TGTGCCAGCAGCAAGAATGCTCAAGCGGGATTTAGCACAGATACGCAGTATTTT CASSKNAQAGFSTDTQYF
few NA TRBJ1-5 TRBV6-6 TGTGCCAGCACCGCAGGGGAAAGGCCCCAGCATTTT CASTAGERPQHF
NA NA TRBJ2-7 TRBV6-1 TGTGCCAGCAGTGATCCGGGACTTCTATCCAACGAGCAGTACTTC CASSDPGLLSNEQYF
NA TRBD2 TRBJ2-1 TRBV4-1 TGCGCCAGCAGCCAACCGACTAGCGGGAGGGCCTACAATGAGCAGTTCTTC CASSQPTSGRAYNEQFF
NA NA TRBJ2-1 TRBV15 TGTGCCACCAGCAGAGGGTCGGGAGTGTCTTTCAATGAGCAGTTCTTC CATSRGSGVSFNEQFF
NA NA TRBJ2-7 TRBV28 TGTGCCAGCAGTTTGTGGGGGGCCGTCAACGAGCAGTACTTC CASSLWGAVNEQYF
NA NA TRBJ1-2 TRBV28 TGTGCCAGCACCGACAGGTCAGGGATGAGGAATGGCTACACCTTC CASTDRSGMRNGYTF
NA NA TRBJ2-1 TRBV28 TGTGCCAGCAGCTCTCGCGCCAATGAGCAGTTCTTC CASSSRANEQFF
NA TRBD1 TRBJ2-1 TRBV7-2 TGTGCCAGCAGCTTAGCGCAGACAGGGCTTGGTGAGCAGTTCTTC CASSLAQTGLGEQFF
few NA TRBJ1-2 TRBV5-1 TGCGCCAGCAGCTTGGGGGCAGGACAGCCAAGCTACACCTTC CASSLGAGQPSYTF
few NA TRBJ2-3 TRBV5-1 TGCGCCAGTCGTACAGGGAACACAGATACGCAGTATTTT CASRTGNTDTQYF
NA NA TRBJ1-5 TRBV19 TGTGCCAGTAGCCGGAGGGGCCCCAATCAGCCCCAGCATTTT CASSRRGPNQPQHF
NA TRBD1 TRBJ1-2 TRBV14 TGTGCCAGCAGTCGGGACAGCACCTATGGCTACACCTTC CASSRDSTYGYTF
NA NA TRBJ2-1 TRBV7-8 TGTGCCAGCAGCGAAAGCCCTAGTTACAATGAGCAGTTCTTC CASSESPSYNEQFF
few NA TRBJ2-7 TRBV30 TGTGCCTGGAGTCCTCCGGCCCCCTCATACGAGCAGTACTTC CAWSPPAPSYEQYF
NA NA TRBJ2-7 TRBV27 TGTGCCAGCAGTTTATCCCCGTCGATCGGAACTCCCTACGAGCAGTACTTC CASSLSPSIGTPYEQYF
NA NA TRBJ1-2 TRBV4-3 TGCGCCAGCAGCCAAGGATATGGCTACACCTTC CASSQGYGYTF
NA TRBD1 TRBJ1-2 TRBV6-6 TGTGCCAGCAGTTATGTTCCGGGACAGGGGTCTGGCTACACCTTC CASSYVPGQGSGYTF
few NA TRBJ1-4 TRBV25-1 TGTGCCAGCAGTGAGCTCGGACAGCTTAATGAAAAACTGTTTTTT CASSELGQLNEKLFF
NA TRBD2 TRBJ2-3 TRBV7-3 TGTGCCAGCAGCTTCGGGACTAGCGTTGGGACAGATACGCAGTATTTT CASSFGTSVGTDTQYF
NA TRBD2 TRBJ2-1 TRBV5-1 TGCGCCAGCAGCCTTGAATCTAGCGGTGAGCAGTTCTTC CASSLESSGEQFF
NA NA TRBJ2-7 TRBV7-9 TGTGCCAGCAGCTTTGGCCAGGGGGGGCAGTACTTC CASSFGQGGQYF
NA NA TRBJ2-1 TRBV7-9 TGTGCCAGCAGCTTATTGGACTACAATGAGCAGTTCTTC CASSLLDYNEQFF
few NA TRBJ2-3 TRBV5-4 TGTGCCAGCAGCCAAGAGACTTCTAGCACAGATACGCAGTATTTT CASSQETSSTDTQYF